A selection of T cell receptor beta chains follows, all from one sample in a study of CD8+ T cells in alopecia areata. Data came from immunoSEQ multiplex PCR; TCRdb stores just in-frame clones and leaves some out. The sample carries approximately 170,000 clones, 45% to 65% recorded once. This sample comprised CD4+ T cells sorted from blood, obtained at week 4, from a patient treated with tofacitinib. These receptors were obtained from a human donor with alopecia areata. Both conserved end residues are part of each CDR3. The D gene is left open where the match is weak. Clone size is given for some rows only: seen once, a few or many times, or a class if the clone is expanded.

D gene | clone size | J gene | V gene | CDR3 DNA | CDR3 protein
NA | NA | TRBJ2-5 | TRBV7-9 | TGTGCCAGCAGCCCCGCGTGGGGGCAAGAGACCCAGTACTTC | CASSPAWGQETQYF
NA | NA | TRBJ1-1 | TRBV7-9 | TGTGCCAGCAGCTTACAGGAGAACACTGAAGCTTTCTTT | CASSLQENTEAFF
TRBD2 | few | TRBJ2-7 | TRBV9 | TGTGCCAGCAGCGGCGGGACTAGCGGGAGTTACGAGCAGTACTTC | CASSGGTSGSYEQYF
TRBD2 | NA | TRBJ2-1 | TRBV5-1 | TGCGCCAGCAGCTTGGGTCGGACTAGTCTCAATGAGCAGTTCTTC | CASSLGRTSLNEQFF
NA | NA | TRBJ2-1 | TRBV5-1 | TGCGCCAGCAGCTTGGAGGCTCCTTCCAATGAGCAGTTCTTC | CASSLEAPSNEQFF
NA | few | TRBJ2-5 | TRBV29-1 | TGCAGCGTTGCGGGACGGCTTACCGAGACCCAGTACTTC | CSVAGRLTETQYF
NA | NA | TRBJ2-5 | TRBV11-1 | TGTGCCAGCAGAGGGGGCCAAGAGACCCAGTACTTC | CASRGGQETQYF
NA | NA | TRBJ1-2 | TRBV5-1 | TGCGCCAGCAGCTGGGACACCAACTATGGCTACACCTTC | CASSWDTNYGYTF
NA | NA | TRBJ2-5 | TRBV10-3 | TGTGCCATCAGTGAGTCGTTGTTAGGAGAGACCCAGTACTTC | CAISESLLGETQYF
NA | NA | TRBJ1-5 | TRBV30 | TGTGCCTGGGGGACAATAAACAATCAGCCCCAGCATTTT | CAWGTINNQPQHF
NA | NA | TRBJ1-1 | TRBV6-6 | TGTGCCAGCAGTTACGCGGGGAACACTGAAGCTTTCTTT | CASSYAGNTEAFF
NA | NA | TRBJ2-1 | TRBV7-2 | TGTGCCAGCAGCTTATCAAACCAGGGGGGCAATGAGCAGTTCTTC | CASSLSNQGGNEQFF
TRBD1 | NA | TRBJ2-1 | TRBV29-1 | TGCAGCGTTCTGGCAGGGGGTGAGCAGTTCTTC | CSVLAGGEQFF
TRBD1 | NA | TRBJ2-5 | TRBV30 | TGTGCCTGGAGTGCTACAAACAGGGGGCTGGAGACCCAGTACTTC | CAWSATNRGLETQYF
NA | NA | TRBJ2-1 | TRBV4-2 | TGTGCCAGCAGCCAAGAGGGGTCCGGTTTCCGTGATGAGCAGTTCTTC | CASSQEGSGFRDEQFF